Listed here are 14 T cell receptor beta chains from one sample, sequenced in a study of cytomegalovirus exposure and HLA in healthy donors. Primers: 60 Vbeta forward and 13 Jbeta reverse. The repertoire was sequenced with immunoSEQ multiplex PCR; TCRdb's copy has only in-frame clones and lacks some. The top ten hold about 0.91% of the sample, which has just over 150,000 clones, 60% to 80% seen once. The sequencing sample was made of PBMCs. The receptors here all came from a woman between 45 and 65 years old in good health and CMV-seropositive.

V gene TRBV28 combines with J gene TRBJ1-4, with D maybe TRBD1 (6 bases). Germline V gene sequence: CDR1 MDHEN, CDR2 SYDVKM. The V end was cut by 5 bases, the J end by 11 bases, with 15 bases between. The CDR3 length is 13 residues. CDR3 protein: CASSPPRGGKLFF. The CDR3, as DNA: TGTGCCAGCAGTCCCCCCAGGGGAGGGAAACTGTTTTTT.

The CDR3 protein is CASRPLSHSGTEAFF. The CDR3 nucleotides read TGTGCCAGCCGCCCGCTGTCTCACTCCGGCACTGAAGCTTTCTTT. The chain couples TRBV19 to TRBJ1-1, with unresolved D. Trimming took 9 bases from V and 4 from J, leaving 21 bases between them. Per germline, CDR1 LNHDA and CDR2 SQIVND (reference sequence). The CDR3 extends over 15 amino acids.

The V gene is TRBV28, the J gene TRBJ1-1; D might be TRBD1 (5 bases). This CDR3 region has 12 residues. Trimming pared 3 bases from V and 8 bases from J, leaving 10 bases between. Germline V gene sequence: CDR1 MDHEN, CDR2 SYDVKM. CDR3 nucleotide sequence: TGTGCCAGCAGTTTTGGGGCCAGGGAAGCTTTCTTT. It yields the protein CASSFGAREAFF.

This clone has a handful of counts. V usage is TRBV18 and J usage is TRBJ1-6; 9 nucleotides align to TRBD1. CDR1 is KGHSH, CDR2 LQKENI, per germline. Trimming removed 3 bases from V and 8 bases from J; junction bases left unmatched: 8. This CDR3 region has 16 residues. The DNA for the CDR3 is TGTGCCAGCTCACCTCCGGACAGGGGAGTAGATTCACCCCTCCACTTT. Protein: CASSPPDRGVDSPLHF.

This chain joins TRBV7-2 and TRBJ2-7; tentatively, D is TRBD2 (6 bases). Between the trimmed V and J ends, which lost 1 base and 0 bases, there was a span of 10 bases. Per germline, CDR1 SGHTA and CDR2 FQGNSA. CDR3 length: 15 residues. The CDR3 sequence is CASSLVAAFSYEQYF. As DNA, the CDR3 is TGTGCCAGCAGCTTAGTAGCGGCTTTCTCCTACGAGCAGTACTTC. The whole variable domain, remainder taken from reference TRBV7-2 and TRBJ2-7, is GAGVSQSPSNKVTEKGKDVELRCDPISGHTALYWYRQSLGQGLEFLIYFQGNSAPDKSGLPSDRFSAERTGGSVSTLTIQRTQQEDSAVYLCASSLVAAFSYEQYFGPGTRLTVT.

The chain combines TRBV5-4 with TRBJ1-6, with 9 bases that match TRBD1. With 4 bases clipped from V and 10 bases from J, the junction kept 6 bases outside the gene matches. The CDR3 is 14 amino acids. Germline V CDR1 and CDR2: SGHNT, YYREEE (reference sequence). CDR3 nucleotide sequence: TGTGCCAGCAGCCAGGGACAGGGAGGCTCACCCCTCCACTTT. Translated, it gives CASSQGQGGSPLHF.

The rearrangement uses TRBV5-6 and TRBJ2-6; D remains ambiguous. CDR1 and CDR2 (germline): SGHDT, YYEEEE. V was shortened by 2 bases and J by 2 bases, with 8 bases between the two germline ends. The length of the CDR3 is 15 residues. The CDR3 coding sequence is TGTGCCAGCAGCTTTCGGAGAACTGGGGCCAACGTCCTGACTTTC. Translating gives CASSFRRTGANVLTF.

V and J are TRBV19 and TRBJ2-7; D possibly corresponds to TRBD2 (5 bases). CDR3 size: 11 residues. Germline V CDR1 and CDR2: LNHDA, SQIVND (reference sequence). Deletions cut 7 bases from V and 6 bases from J, with 10 bases between. DNA of the CDR3: TGTGCCAGTAAAGGAGGTTCCGAGCAGTACTTC. It is translated as CASKGGSEQYF.

The J gene is TRBJ1-1, the V gene TRBV7-9, with TRBD1 identical over 9 bases. V lost 0 bases, J lost 0 bases, and 5 bases stayed unmatched. This CDR3 is built from 17 residues. Germline CDR1 reads SEHNR; CDR2 reads FQNEAQ (reference sequence). The CDR3 here is CASSLADRGLLNTEAFF. The CDR3 region has the DNA TGTGCCAGCAGCTTAGCGGACAGGGGACTCTTGAACACTGAAGCTTTCTTT.

CDR3 sequence (DNA): TGTGCCAGCAGTTTAAGTAGGGGGCATGGATTGCGGTCCACAGATACGCAGTATTTT. Translating gives CASSLSRGHGLRSTDTQYF. The chain is built from TRBV27 and TRBJ2-3, with TRBD1 identical over 7 bases. With 2 bases clipped from V and 2 bases from J, the junction kept 16 bases outside the gene matches. Germline CDR1 reads MNHEY; CDR2 reads SMNVEV (reference sequence). The CDR3 is 19 residues long.

This clone was counted only a few times. The chain joins TRBV28 to TRBJ1-2; D call uncertain. The germline gives CDR1 MDHEN, CDR2 SYDVKM. This CDR3 comprises 20 residues. V was shortened by 3 bases and J by 5 bases, with 31 bases between the two germline ends. The CDR3 loop is CASSFGGLSPTQWRKYGYTF. The DNA for the CDR3 is TGTGCCAGCAGTTTCGGAGGTTTGTCCCCAACCCAATGGAGGAAGTATGGCTACACCTTC.

The chain combines TRBV27 with TRBJ2-6; tentative D call: TRBD1 (6 bases). Trimming took 11 bases from V and 2 from J, leaving 16 bases between them. Germline-derived CDR1 and CDR2 are MNHEY and SMNVEV (reference sequence). CDR3 length: 15 amino acids. Here the CDR3 reads CASGVGAAGANVLTF. The CDR3, as DNA: TGTGCCTCCGGAGTGGGGGCCGCTGGGGCCAACGTCCTGACTTTC.

This chain links TRBV9 with TRBJ1-2, with 8 bases identical to TRBD1. The germline CDR1 and CDR2 sequences are SGDLS and YYNGEE. Trimming took 0 bases from V and 6 from J; bases not matched to a gene: 7. The CDR3 totals 15 residues. This CDR3 reads CASSVGGTGHDGYTF. DNA for the CDR3: TGTGCCAGCAGCGTAGGAGGGACAGGACATGATGGCTACACCTTC.

The chain couples TRBV28 to TRBJ2-5; a weak D match, TRBD1 (5 bases). This CDR3 is 15 amino acids long. V lost 1 base, J lost 2 bases, and 11 bases lay in between. Germline assignment: CDR1 MDHEN and CDR2 SYDVKM. This CDR3 is CASSLLWTSQETQYF. In DNA, the CDR3 is TGTGCCAGCAGTTTATTGTGGACATCACAAGAGACCCAGTACTTC.